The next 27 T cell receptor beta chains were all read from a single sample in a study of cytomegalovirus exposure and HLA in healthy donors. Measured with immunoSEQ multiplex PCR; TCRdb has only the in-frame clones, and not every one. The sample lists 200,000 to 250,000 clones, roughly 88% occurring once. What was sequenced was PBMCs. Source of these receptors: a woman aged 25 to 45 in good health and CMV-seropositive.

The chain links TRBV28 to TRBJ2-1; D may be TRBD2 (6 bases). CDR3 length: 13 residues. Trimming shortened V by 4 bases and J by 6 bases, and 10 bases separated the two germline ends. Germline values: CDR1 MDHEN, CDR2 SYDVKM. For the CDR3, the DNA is TGTGCCAGCAGTTACGGGAGCGGCAATGAGCAGTTCTTC. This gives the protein CASSYGSGNEQFF. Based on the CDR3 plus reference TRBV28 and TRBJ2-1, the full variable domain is DVKVTQSSRYLVKRTGEKVFLECVQDMDHENMFWYRQDPGLGLRLIYFSYDVKMKEKGDIPEGYSVSREKKERFSLILESASTNQTSMYLCASSYGSGNEQFFGPGTRLTVL.

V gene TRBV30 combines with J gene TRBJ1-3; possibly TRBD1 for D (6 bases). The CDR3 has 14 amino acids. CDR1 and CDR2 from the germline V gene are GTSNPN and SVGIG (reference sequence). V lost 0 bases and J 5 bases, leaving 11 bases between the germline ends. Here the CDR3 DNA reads TGTGCCTGGAGTGTGGGGGCGGGTCGAAACACCATATATTTT. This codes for CAWSVGAGRNTIYF.

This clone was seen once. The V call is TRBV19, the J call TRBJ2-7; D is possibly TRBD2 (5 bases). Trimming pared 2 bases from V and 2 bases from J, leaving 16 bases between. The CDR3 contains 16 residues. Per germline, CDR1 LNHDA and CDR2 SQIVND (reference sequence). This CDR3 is CASSIIKVASTYEQYF. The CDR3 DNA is TGTGCCAGTAGTATAATCAAGGTAGCGTCCACCTACGAGCAGTACTTC. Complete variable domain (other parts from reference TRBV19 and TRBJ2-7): DGGITQSPKYLFRKEGQNVTLSCEQNLNHDAMYWYRQDPGQGLRLIYYSQIVNDFQKGDIAEGYSVSREKKESFPLTVTSAQKNPTAFYLCASSIIKVASTYEQYFGPGTRLTVT.

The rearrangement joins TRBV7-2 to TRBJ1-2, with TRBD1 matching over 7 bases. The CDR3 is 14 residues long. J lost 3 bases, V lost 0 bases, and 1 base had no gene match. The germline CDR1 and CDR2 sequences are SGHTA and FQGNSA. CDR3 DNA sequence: TGTGCCAGCAGCTTAGCAGGGGGCGACTATGGCTACACCTTC. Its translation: CASSLAGGDYGYTF.

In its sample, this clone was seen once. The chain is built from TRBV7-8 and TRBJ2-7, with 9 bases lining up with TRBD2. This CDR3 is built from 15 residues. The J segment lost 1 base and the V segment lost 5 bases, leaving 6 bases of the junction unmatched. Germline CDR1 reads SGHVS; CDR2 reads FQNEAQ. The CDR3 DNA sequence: TGTGCCAGCAGCCCGGAGCGGGAGGTATCCTACGAGCAGTACTTC. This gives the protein CASSPEREVSYEQYF. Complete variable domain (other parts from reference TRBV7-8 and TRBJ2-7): GAGVSQSPRYKVAKRGQDVALRCDPISGHVSLFWYQQALGQGPEFLTYFQNEAQLDKSGLPSDRFFAERPEGSVSTLKIQRTQQEDSAVYLCASSPEREVSYEQYFGPGTRLTVT.

CDR3 region: CSVWGADTQYF. DNA of the CDR3: TGCAGCGTCTGGGGTGCAGATACGCAGTATTTT. The chain has TRBV29-1 and TRBJ2-3, with no clear D. This CDR3 is 11 amino acids long. Germline V gene lookup returns CDR1 SQVTM and CDR2 ANQGSEA. Trimming removed 6 bases from V and 4 bases from J, with 8 bases in between.

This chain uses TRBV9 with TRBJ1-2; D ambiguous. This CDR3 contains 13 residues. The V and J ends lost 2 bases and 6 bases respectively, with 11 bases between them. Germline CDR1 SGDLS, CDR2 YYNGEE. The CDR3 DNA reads TGTGCCAGCAGCGTCGGTCCCGGAGATGGCTACACCTTC. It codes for CASSVGPGDGYTF.

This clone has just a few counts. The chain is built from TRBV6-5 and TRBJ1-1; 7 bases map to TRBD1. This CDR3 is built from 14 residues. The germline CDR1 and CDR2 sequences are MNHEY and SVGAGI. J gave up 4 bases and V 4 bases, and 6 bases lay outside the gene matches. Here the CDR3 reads CASSSRGLGTEAFF. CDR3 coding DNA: TGTGCCAGCAGTTCGAGGGGGCTGGGCACTGAAGCTTTCTTT.

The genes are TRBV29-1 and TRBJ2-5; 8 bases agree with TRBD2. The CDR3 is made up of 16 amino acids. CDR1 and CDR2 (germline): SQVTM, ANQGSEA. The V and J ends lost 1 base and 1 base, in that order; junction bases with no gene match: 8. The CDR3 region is CSVEVWIRGGQETQYF. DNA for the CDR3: TGCAGCGTTGAAGTTTGGATTCGGGGGGGCCAAGAGACCCAGTACTTC.

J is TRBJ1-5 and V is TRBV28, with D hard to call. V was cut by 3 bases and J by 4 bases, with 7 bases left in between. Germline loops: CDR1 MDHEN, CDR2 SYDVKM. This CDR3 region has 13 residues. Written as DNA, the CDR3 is TGTGCCAGCAGTTTTTTGGGGAATCAGCCCCAGCATTTT. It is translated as CASSFLGNQPQHF. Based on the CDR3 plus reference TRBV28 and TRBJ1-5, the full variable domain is DVKVTQSSRYLVKRTGEKVFLECVQDMDHENMFWYRQDPGLGLRLIYFSYDVKMKEKGDIPEGYSVSREKKERFSLILESASTNQTSMYLCASSFLGNQPQHFGDGTRLSIL.

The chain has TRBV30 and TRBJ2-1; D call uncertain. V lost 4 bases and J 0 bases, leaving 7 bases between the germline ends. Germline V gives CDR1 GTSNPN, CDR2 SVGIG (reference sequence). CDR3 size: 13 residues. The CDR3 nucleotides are TGTGCCTGGACGGCAAGCTCCTACAATGAGCAGTTCTTC. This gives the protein CAWTASSYNEQFF. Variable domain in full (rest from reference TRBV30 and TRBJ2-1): SQTIHQWPATLVQPVGSPLSLECTVEGTSNPNLYWYRQAAGRGLQLLFYSVGIGQISSEVPQNLSASRPQDRQFILSSKKLLLSDSGFYLCAWTASSYNEQFFGPGTRLTVL.

The CDR3 sequence is CASVEAGSYEQYF. CDR3 nucleotide sequence: TGTGCCAGCGTTGAGGCAGGCTCCTACGAGCAGTACTTC. This chain connects TRBV7-2 to TRBJ2-7; D gene ambiguous. Germline V CDR1 and CDR2: SGHTA, FQGNSA. The CDR3 sequence is 13 residues long. Trimming left V 8 bases short and J 0 bases short, with 11 bases between.

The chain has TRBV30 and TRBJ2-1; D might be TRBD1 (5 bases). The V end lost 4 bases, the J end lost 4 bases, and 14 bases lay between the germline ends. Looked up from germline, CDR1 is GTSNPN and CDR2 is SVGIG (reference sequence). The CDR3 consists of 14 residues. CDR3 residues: CAWKLGAGYNEQFF. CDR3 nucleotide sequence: TGTGCCTGGAAATTAGGGGCCGGGTACAATGAGCAGTTCTTC.

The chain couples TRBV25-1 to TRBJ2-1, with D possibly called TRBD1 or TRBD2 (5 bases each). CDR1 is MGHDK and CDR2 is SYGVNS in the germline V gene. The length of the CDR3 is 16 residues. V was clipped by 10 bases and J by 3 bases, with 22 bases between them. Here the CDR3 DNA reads TGTGCCACCTGGGGACCAGGACTGGGGCGCTACAATGAGCAGTTCTTC. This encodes CATWGPGLGRYNEQFF. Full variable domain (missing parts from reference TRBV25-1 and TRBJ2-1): EADIYQTPRYLVIGTGKKITLECSQTMGHDKMYWYQQDPGMELHLIHYSYGVNSTEKGDLSSESTVSRIRTEHFPLTLESARPSHTSQYLCATWGPGLGRYNEQFFGPGTRLTVL.

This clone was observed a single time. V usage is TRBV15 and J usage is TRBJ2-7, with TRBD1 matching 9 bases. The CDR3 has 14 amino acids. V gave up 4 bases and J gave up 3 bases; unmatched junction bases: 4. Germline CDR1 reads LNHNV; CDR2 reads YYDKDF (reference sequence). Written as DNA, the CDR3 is TGTGCCACCAGCAAACAGGGGGCGAGCTACGAGCAGTACTTC. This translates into CATSKQGASYEQYF.

For the CDR3, the DNA is TGTGCCAGCAGCGTAGCGGGACAGGGTAATCAGCCCCAGCATTTT. Residues: CASSVAGQGNQPQHF. This rearrangement joins TRBV9 to TRBJ1-5; 9 nucleotides align to TRBD1. The CDR3 runs to 15 residues. The V gene's germline CDR1 is SGDLS and CDR2 YYNGEE. After removal of 0 bases from V and 4 bases from J, the junction contained 2 bases not matched to a gene.

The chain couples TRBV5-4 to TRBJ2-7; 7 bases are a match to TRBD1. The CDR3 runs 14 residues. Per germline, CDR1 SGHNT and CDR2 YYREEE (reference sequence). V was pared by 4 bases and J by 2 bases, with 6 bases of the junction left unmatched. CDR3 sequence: CASSTGQVAYEQYF. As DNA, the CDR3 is TGTGCCAGCAGCACAGGACAGGTCGCCTACGAGCAGTACTTC.

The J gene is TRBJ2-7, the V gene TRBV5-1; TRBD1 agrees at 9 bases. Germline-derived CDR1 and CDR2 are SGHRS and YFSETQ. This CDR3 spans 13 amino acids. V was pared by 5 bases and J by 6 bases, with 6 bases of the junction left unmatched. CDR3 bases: TGCGCCAGCAGAGTTTGGGGACAGGGCGAGCAGTACTTC. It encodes CASRVWGQGEQYF.

The CDR3: CATSRDRQMIGLETQYF. CDR3 nucleotide sequence: TGTGCCACCAGCAGAGATCGCCAGATGATCGGTTTGGAGACCCAGTACTTC. The chain employs TRBV15 and TRBJ2-5; no reliable D call. The CDR3 covers 17 residues. V gave up 0 bases and J gave up 5 bases, with 19 bases separating them. CDR1 is LNHNV, CDR2 YYDKDF, per germline (reference sequence).

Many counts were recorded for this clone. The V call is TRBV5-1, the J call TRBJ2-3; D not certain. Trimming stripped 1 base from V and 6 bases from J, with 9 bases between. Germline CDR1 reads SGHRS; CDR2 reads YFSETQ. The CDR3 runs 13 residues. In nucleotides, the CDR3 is TGCGCCAGCAGCTTGCTACCCCGGGATACGCAGTATTTT. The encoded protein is CASSLLPRDTQYF. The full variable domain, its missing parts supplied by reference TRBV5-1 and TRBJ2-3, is KAGVTQTPRYLIKTRGQQVTLSCSPISGHRSVSWYQQTPGQGLQFLFEYFSETQRNKGNFPGRFSGRQFSNSRSEMNVSTLELGDSALYLCASSLLPRDTQYFGPGTRLTVL.

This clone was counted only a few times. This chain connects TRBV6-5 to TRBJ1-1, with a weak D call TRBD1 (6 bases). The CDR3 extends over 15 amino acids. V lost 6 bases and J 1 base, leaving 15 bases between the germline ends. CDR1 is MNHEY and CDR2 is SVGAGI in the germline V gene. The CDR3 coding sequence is TGTGCCAGCAGCCGACAGGTTGCATGGAACACTGAAGCTTTCTTT. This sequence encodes CASSRQVAWNTEAFF.

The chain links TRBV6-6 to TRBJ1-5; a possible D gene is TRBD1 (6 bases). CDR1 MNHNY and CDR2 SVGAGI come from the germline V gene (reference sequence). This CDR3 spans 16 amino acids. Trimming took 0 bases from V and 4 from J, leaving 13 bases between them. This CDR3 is CASSYSLTGRNQPQHF. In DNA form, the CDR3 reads TGTGCCAGCAGTTACTCGTTGACAGGAAGGAATCAGCCCCAGCATTTT.

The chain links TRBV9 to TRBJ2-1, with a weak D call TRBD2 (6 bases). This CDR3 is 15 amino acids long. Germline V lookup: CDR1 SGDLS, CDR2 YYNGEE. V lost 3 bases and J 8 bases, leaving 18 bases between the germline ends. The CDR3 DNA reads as TGTGCCAGCAGCGCTCTAGCGATAATTCGGGATGAGCAGTTCTTC. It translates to CASSALAIIRDEQFF.

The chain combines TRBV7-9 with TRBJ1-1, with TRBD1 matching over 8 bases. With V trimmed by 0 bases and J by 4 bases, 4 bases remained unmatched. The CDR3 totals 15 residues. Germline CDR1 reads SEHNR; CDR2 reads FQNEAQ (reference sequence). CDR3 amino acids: CASSLANRGGTEAFF. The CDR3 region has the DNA TGTGCCAGCAGCTTAGCGAACAGGGGGGGCACTGAAGCTTTCTTT.

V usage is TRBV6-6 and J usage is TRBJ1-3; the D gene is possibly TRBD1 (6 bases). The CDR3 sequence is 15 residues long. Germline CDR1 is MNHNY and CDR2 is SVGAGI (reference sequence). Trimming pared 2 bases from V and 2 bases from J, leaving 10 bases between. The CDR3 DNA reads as TGTGCCAGCAGTTACCCGTCAGGGGCTGGAAACACCATATATTTT. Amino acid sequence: CASSYPSGAGNTIYF.

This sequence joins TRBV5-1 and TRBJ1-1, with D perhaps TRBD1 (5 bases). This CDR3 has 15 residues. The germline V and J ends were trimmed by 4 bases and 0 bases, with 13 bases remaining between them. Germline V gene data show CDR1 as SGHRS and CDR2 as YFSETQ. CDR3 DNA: TGCGCCAGCAGCGATATGGGACCGTTGAACACTGAAGCTTTCTTT. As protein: CASSDMGPLNTEAFF.

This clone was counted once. Here the CDR3 reads CASSQETSGSPNEQYF. The CDR3 DNA sequence: TGTGCCAGCAGCCAAGAGACTAGCGGGAGTCCCAACGAGCAGTACTTC. The chain employs TRBV4-2 and TRBJ2-7, with 12 positions matching TRBD2. Per the germline V gene, CDR1 is LGHNA and CDR2 is YNFKEQ. There are 16 residues in the CDR3. Trimming at V came to 0 bases and at J to 5 bases, leaving 5 bases not matched to a gene.